Listed here are 24 T cell receptor beta chains from one sample, sequenced in a study of identical twins. TCRdb independently ran MiXCR on the 5' RACE reads; one entry per CDR3 protein. The table lists fewer than 800,000 distinct CDR3 sequences, under 8.5% of them singletons. These records were also assigned to another study, of yellow fever vaccine responses in identical twins.

The sample comprised PBMCs. The source is a woman aged 18-29 years in good health.

The V and J genes are TRBV5-1 and TRBJ2-6; D remains ambiguous. The CDR3 contains 19 residues. Germline V lookup: CDR1 SGHRS, CDR2 YFSETQ. Trimming cost V 1 base and J 0 bases, with 17 bases left between them. The CDR3 DNA is TGCGCCAGCAGCTTGACCCTTCGGCAGGCCTACTCTGGGGCCAACGTCCTGACTTTC. It codes for CASSLTLRQAYSGANVLTF. Combining the CDR3 with reference TRBV5-1 and TRBJ2-6 gives the whole variable domain KAGVTQTPRYLIKTRGQQVTLSCSPISGHRSVSWYQQTPGQGLQFLFEYFSETQRNKGNFPGRFSGRQFSNSRSEMNVSTLELGDSALYLCASSLTLRQAYSGANVLTFGAGSRLTVL.

There are many counts of this clonotype. The chain recombines TRBV15 with TRBJ2-7; D is perhaps TRBD1 or TRBD2 (6 bases each). With 1 base removed from V and 2 bases from J, the gap between germline ends came to 12 bases. Per germline, CDR1 LNHNV and CDR2 YYDKDF (reference sequence). The CDR3 contains 15 residues. The CDR3 DNA sequence: TGTGCCACCAGCAGAGGAGGAGGGGGAGCCTACGAGCAGTACTTC. It is translated as CATSRGGGGAYEQYF. Based on the CDR3 plus reference TRBV15 and TRBJ2-7, the full variable domain is DAMVIQNPRYQVTQFGKPVTLSCSQTLNHNVMYWYQQKSSQAPKLLFHYYDKDFNNEADTPDNFQSRRPNTSFCFLDIRSPGLGDTAMYLCATSRGGGGAYEQYFGPGTRLTVT.

Concerning this clonotype: One end of the junction does not line up with germline, which may come from a read error. This sequence joins TRBV3-1 and TRBJ1-5; 10 positions match TRBD1. The CDR3 totals 17 residues. In germline, CDR1 is LGHDT, CDR2 YNNKEL (reference sequence). Written as DNA, the CDR3 is TGTGCCAGCACCCAAGGCCCGGGGACAGGGGTTGCACAGCCCCAGCATTTT. This gives the protein CASTQGPGTGVAQPQHF. The full variable domain, rest sourced from reference TRBV3-1 and TRBJ1-5, is DTAVSQTPKYLVTQMGNDKSIKCEQNLGHDTMYWYKQDSKKFLKIMFSYNNKELIINETVPNRFSPKSPDKAHLNLHINSLELGDSAVYFCASTQGPGTGVAQPQHFGDGTRLSIL.

This clonotype was seen ten or more times. The chain recombines TRBV10-3 with TRBJ1-2, with D possibly being TRBD1 (5 bases). The length of the CDR3 is 15 residues. Trimming removed 7 bases from V and 4 bases from J, with 19 bases in between. Germline V gene data show CDR1 as ENHRY and CDR2 as SYGVKD. The DNA for the CDR3 is TGTGCCATCACCCAGGGCGGGGGAAGTAGCTATGGCTACACCTTC. This translates into CAITQGGGSSYGYTF.

The chain couples TRBV11-2 to TRBJ1-1; D is unclear. Germline V gene lookup returns CDR1 SGHAT and CDR2 FQNNGV. This CDR3 spans 14 amino acids. Trimming removed 3 bases at V and 6 bases at J, with 14 bases between. For the CDR3, the DNA is TGTGCCAGCAGCTTTTCTCGCTACGGGTCTGAAGCTTTCTTT. Translated: CASSFSRYGSEAFF.

The rearrangement links TRBV15 to TRBJ2-5, with no clear D. Germline V gene lookup returns CDR1 LNHNV and CDR2 YYDKDF (reference sequence). This CDR3 has 14 residues. Between the trimmed V and J ends, which lost 0 bases and 5 bases, there was a span of 10 bases. CDR3 in amino acids: CATSRDSLWETQYF. As DNA, the CDR3 is TGTGCCACCAGCAGAGATAGTCTCTGGGAGACCCAGTACTTC.

There are a few counts of this clonotype. The gene calls are TRBV15 and TRBJ2-5; D is ambiguous. Germline V gives CDR1 LNHNV, CDR2 YYDKDF (reference sequence). Trimming stripped 0 bases from V and 4 bases from J, with 9 bases between. The CDR3 consists of 14 residues. This chain's CDR3 is CATSRDGQVETQYF. In DNA form, the CDR3 reads TGTGCCACCAGCAGAGATGGGCAGGTAGAGACCCAGTACTTC.

The CDR3 nucleotides are TGCGCCAGCAGCCCCAAAGCGGGGGGCTTTCAAGAGACCCAGTACTTC. Translated: CASSPKAGGFQETQYF. The chain is built from TRBV4-1 and TRBJ2-5; 9 bases match TRBD2. V shed 4 bases and J 2 bases; nucleotides not matched to a gene: 8. CDR1 and CDR2 from the germline V gene are MGHRA and YSYEKL. The CDR3 is 16 residues long.

This clonotype came up once. The chain joins TRBV7-9 to TRBJ2-2; D unresolved. The CDR3 has 14 amino acids. The germline CDR1 and CDR2 sequences are SEHNR and FQNEAQ (reference sequence). Trimming stripped 5 bases from V and 3 bases from J, with 10 bases between. In nucleotides, the CDR3 is TGTGCCAGCAGCAGTTGGTCGGACACCGGGGAGCTGTTTTTT. This codes for CASSSWSDTGELFF.

This clonotype was observed at least ten times. V usage is TRBV28 and J usage is TRBJ1-1, with D maybe TRBD1 (5 bases). This CDR3 has 16 residues. Germline loops: CDR1 MDHEN, CDR2 SYDVKM. V was shortened by 6 bases and J by 0 bases, with 17 bases between the two germline ends. The CDR3 DNA follows: TGTGCCAGCAGACCTAGCACAGGACACCTGAACACTGAAGCTTTCTTT. Its translation is CASRPSTGHLNTEAFF.

A few counts support this clonotype. The V gene is TRBV29-1, the J gene TRBJ1-1; D is perhaps TRBD1 (5 bases). Between the trimmed V and J ends, which lost 6 bases and 1 base, there was a span of 12 bases. This CDR3 spans 13 amino acids. Germline V CDR1 and CDR2: SQVTM, ANQGSEA. The CDR3 nucleotides are TGCAGCGTGAAGGGGCCGGGGAACACTGAAGCTTTCTTT. Amino acid sequence: CSVKGPGNTEAFF.

This chain joins TRBV20-1 and TRBJ2-5; D remains unclear. The ends were cut back, 1 base at V and 4 bases at J, with 10 bases in the middle. The CDR3 extends over 13 amino acids. The V gene's germline CDR1 is DFQATT and CDR2 SNEGSKA (reference sequence). The CDR3 DNA sequence: TGCAGTGCTAGAGCGAATAGTGCAGAGACCCAGTACTTC. Translation gives CSARANSAETQYF.

The chain combines TRBV5-1 with TRBJ1-1, with 9 bases that match TRBD1. From germline, CDR1 is SGHRS and CDR2 YFSETQ. V shed 2 bases, J shed 6 bases, and the junction held 2 bases outside the gene matches. This CDR3 spans 13 amino acids. CDR3 coding DNA: TGCGCCAGCAGCTTCGGGACAGGGTCTGAAGCTTTCTTT. It codes for CASSFGTGSEAFF.

This clonotype turned up a few times. The chain uses TRBV19 and TRBJ2-7; 7 nucleotides agree with TRBD2. Germline trimming cut 3 bases from V and 6 bases from J; bases unmatched to any gene: 8. The CDR3 consists of 14 residues. Germline CDR1 reads LNHDA; CDR2 reads SQIVND (reference sequence). Written as DNA, the CDR3 is TGTGCCAGTAGTATGGTGGGGGGGTCTGGCGAGCAGTACTTC. Its protein is CASSMVGGSGEQYF.

This clonotype was observed at least ten times. V gene TRBV27 combines with J gene TRBJ2-2; no clear D gene. Germline V gene sequence: CDR1 MNHEY, CDR2 SMNVEV (reference sequence). V was trimmed by 2 bases and J by 4 bases, leaving 5 bases between them. The CDR3 has 13 residues. The CDR3 sequence: CASSLHGTGELFF. CDR3 bases: TGTGCCAGCAGTTTACACGGCACCGGGGAGCTGTTTTTT.

Many counts were recorded for this clonotype. The chain carries TRBV4-1 and TRBJ2-2; D might be TRBD1 (5 bases). CDR1 and CDR2 from the germline V gene are MGHRA and YSYEKL. The CDR3 contains 16 residues. Trimming pared 0 bases from V and 1 base from J, leaving 9 bases between. CDR3 sequence: CASSQEGRVNTGELFF. CDR3 DNA: TGCGCCAGCAGCCAAGAGGGCAGGGTGAACACCGGGGAGCTGTTTTTT.

The V gene is TRBV6-2 or TRBV6-3, the J gene TRBJ2-5, with 9 bases identical to TRBD2. J gave up 5 bases and V 6 bases, and 10 bases lay outside the gene matches. In germline, CDR1 is MNHEY, CDR2 SVGEGT. The CDR3 is 15 residues long. CDR3 nucleotides: TGTGCCAGCAGGCGGACCGGGACTAGCAGGGAGACCCAGTACTTC. Translating gives CASRRTGTSRETQYF.

This chain connects TRBV10-3 to TRBJ1-1, with 7 bases fitting TRBD1. The germline V gene encodes CDR1 ENHRY and CDR2 SYGVKD. The CDR3 is 14 amino acids. V dropped 6 bases and J dropped 5; count of bases not matched to a gene: 9. Here the CDR3 reads CAISNRGGETEAFF. CDR3 sequence (DNA): TGTGCCATCAGCAACAGGGGAGGGGAGACTGAAGCTTTCTTT.

The chain couples TRBV11-1 to TRBJ2-7; 8 bases align to TRBD1. Trimming cost V 0 bases and J 5 bases; bases outside gene matches: 15. CDR1 and CDR2 from the germline V gene are SGHAT and FQDESV (reference sequence). CDR3 length: 18 amino acids. CDR3 bases: TGTGCCAGCAGCTTAGCAGTCGGACAGGGAAGGTCTCAGAACGAGCAGTACTTC. This codes for CASSLAVGQGRSQNEQYF.

The CDR3 loop reads CASSRGQVADTQYF. CDR3 nucleotides: TGTGCCAGCAGCAGGGGACAGGTCGCAGATACGCAGTATTTT. The rearrangement joins TRBV7-8 to TRBJ2-3; 8 bases agree with TRBD1. The CDR3 contains 14 residues. CDR1 and CDR2 from the germline V gene are SGHVS and FQNEAQ. J was trimmed by 4 bases and V by 5 bases; bases with no gene match: 5. Drawing the rest from reference TRBV7-8 and TRBJ2-3, the complete variable domain is GAGVSQSPRYKVAKRGQDVALRCDPISGHVSLFWYQQALGQGPEFLTYFQNEAQLDKSGLPSDRFFAERPEGSVSTLKIQRTQQEDSAVYLCASSRGQVADTQYFGPGTRLTVL.

This chain joins TRBV5-1 and TRBJ2-6; TRBD2 might be the D (6 bases). The length of the CDR3 is 13 residues. Trimming removed 6 bases from V and 10 bases from J, with 14 bases in between. Germline lookup yields CDR1 SGHRS and CDR2 YFSETQ. CDR3 in DNA: TGCGCCAGCATAGGGGCGGGAAGGAACGTCCTGACTTTC. This translates into CASIGAGRNVLTF.

The V gene is TRBV7-9, the J gene TRBJ2-1, with D possibly TRBD2 on 5 matching bases. V lost 3 bases to trimming and J lost 6 bases, with 18 bases between them. The CDR3 runs to 16 residues. Germline values: CDR1 SEHNR, CDR2 FQNEAQ (reference sequence). The CDR3 spells CASSLDRGSHANEQFF. The CDR3 DNA reads as TGTGCCAGCAGCTTGGATCGCGGGTCTCACGCCAATGAGCAGTTCTTC.

This clonotype was picked up many times. As DNA, the CDR3 is TGCAGTGCTAGTCCTGGCGGGAGCACAGATACGCAGTATTTT. The encoded protein is CSASPGGSTDTQYF. This chain uses TRBV20-1 with TRBJ2-3; TRBD2 is a possible D gene (5 bases). CDR1 is DFQATT and CDR2 is SNEGSKA in the germline V gene (reference sequence). The length of the CDR3 is 14 residues. Trimming stripped 3 bases from V and 0 bases from J, with 10 bases between.

At least ten counts were recorded for this clonotype. The rearrangement links TRBV29-1 to TRBJ2-2, with 9 nucleotides matching TRBD1. The CDR3 is made up of 16 amino acids. The germline V gene has CDR1 SQVTM and CDR2 ANQGSEA. Germline trimming cut 6 bases from V and 3 bases from J; bases unmatched to any gene: 11. CDR3 DNA: TGCAGCGTCGCGTTGTGGGGACAGGGCTACACCGGGGAGCTGTTTTTT. Its protein product is CSVALWGQGYTGELFF.